The present entry profiles one TCR beta chain with its context. The data originate from a study of blood T cell repertoires in COVID-19. About the research overall: PBMCs, B-cell-depleted T cells, or T cells were the source of the cDNA or gDNA that made up the material.

The junction had 9 bases not matched to a gene; V was cut back by 5 bases and J by 7 bases. The CDR3 consists of 16 residues. Participant ages covered about 18 to 89 years across some 25 US areas. Assignment of participants to cohorts was predicated upon participant-reported clinical history. Methods used by the authors: Amplification from reference gene primers served as the basis for estimated nucleated cell counts. Assay used: immunoSEQ multiplex PCR; TCRdb lists only in-frame clones, some missing. V, J and clone size derive from that table, while D and trimming were established from the DNA sequence. The profile shows 100,000 to 150,000 clones, 86% of them singletons.

The TCR comes from a woman between 45 and 65 years old who had recovered from COVID-19. Sequencing was performed on PBMCs or T cells enriched from blood (not recorded which). The chain links TRBV23-1 to TRBJ2-2; 11 bases map to TRBD2. TRBV23-1 falls under the ORF class, with uncertain function. CDR3 sequence: CASSKFLAGGLGELFF. CDR3 in DNA: TGCGCCAGCAGTAAGTTTCTAGCGGGGGGTCTCGGGGAGCTGTTTTTT.